The T cell receptor beta chain described here comes from a study of regulatory T cells in long-lasting Graves disease. Across the study: Over 5 years of antithyroid drugs with positive TSH receptor antibodies was taken to mean persistent Graves' disease.

This clonotype was detected only a few times. This sample's time point: persistent/refractory GD, antithyroid drugs over 5 years with positive TRAb. With RNA extracted from PBMCs as input, the TCR library was made. Construction of the TCR beta libraries employed iRepertoire HTBI primers in conjunction with Arm-PCR of CDR3 regions. TCRdb itself ran the multiplex PCR reads through MiXCR, one entry per CDR3 protein. There are some 450,000 distinct CDR3 sequences in the sample; about a quarter occur only once, and about 27% lies in the top ten. The receptor comes from a female donor with Graves disease. Sequences were derived from peripheral blood mononuclear cells (PBMCs), sampled when the disease was refractory, from a patient treated with antithyroid drugs.

The CDR3: CASSLGGYEAFF. The CDR3 region has the DNA TGTGCCAGCAGCCTAGGGGGGTACGAAGCTTTCTTT. The rearrangement links TRBV3-1 to TRBJ1-1, with D maybe TRBD1 (6 bases). This CDR3 has 12 amino acids. The ends were cut back, 4 bases at V and 8 bases at J, with 11 bases in the middle. CDR1 is LGHDT, CDR2 YNNKEL, per germline (reference sequence).